The 16 T cell receptor beta chains in this list originate from one sample, sequenced in a study of T cell repertoires in aging, cancer and after chemotherapy. Multiplex touch-down PCR with TRB-A/B primers amplified rearranged V-D-J TRB sequences. TCRdb re-analysed the multiplex PCR reads in MiXCR, keeping a single row per CDR3 protein. The sample shows 3,000 to 3,500 distinct CDR3 sequences, roughly 42% of them seen only once. TCR beta rearrangements were amplified from peripheral blood genomic DNA. The source material was blood. Receptors were obtained from a human donor with a solid tumor.

This rearrangement joins TRBV7-2 to TRBJ2-7; TRBD2 aligns across 9 bases. Germline V lookup: CDR1 SGHTA, CDR2 FQGNSA. CDR3 size: 15 residues. V was clipped by 5 bases and J by 0 bases; unmatched bases: 5. For the CDR3, the DNA is TGTGCCAGCAGCCGCTTAGCGGGGGACTCCTACGAGCAGTACTTC. It codes for CASSRLAGDSYEQYF. The full variable domain, rest sourced from reference TRBV7-2 and TRBJ2-7, is GAGVSQSPSNKVTEKGKDVELRCDPISGHTALYWYRQSLGQGLEFLIYFQGNSAPDKSGLPSDRFSAERTGGSVSTLTIQRTQQEDSAVYLCASSRLAGDSYEQYFGPGTRLTVT.

V gene TRBV7-3 combines with J gene TRBJ2-1; possible D gene TRBD2, 6 bases. The germline CDR1 and CDR2 sequences are SGHTA and FQGTGA. CDR3 size: 15 residues. V dropped 6 bases and J dropped 2 bases, with 14 bases sitting between them. The CDR3 loop reads CASSPLGGTYNEQFF. The CDR3 DNA is TGTGCCAGCAGTCCCCTCGGGGGAACCTACAATGAGCAGTTCTTC.

The J gene is TRBJ2-2, the V gene TRBV7-2, with TRBD2 matching 14 bases. There are 17 residues in the CDR3. CDR1 SGHTA and CDR2 FQGNSA come from the germline V gene. V lost 5 bases, J lost 5 bases, and 7 bases stayed unmatched. The CDR3 DNA sequence: TGTGCCAGCAGCCTGGGACTAGCGGGAGTTGGGACCGGGGAGCTGTTTTTT. Amino acids: CASSLGLAGVGTGELFF.

This clonotype came up a few times. This chain joins TRBV5-6 and TRBJ1-1; D not resolved. The CDR3 extends over 11 amino acids. The V and J ends lost 4 bases and 6 bases respectively, with 7 bases between them. Per germline, CDR1 SGHDT and CDR2 YYEEEE. The CDR3 coding sequence is TGTGCCAGCAGCCTAGGTCCTGAAGCTTTCTTT. Protein: CASSLGPEAFF.

The rearrangement links TRBV6-1 to TRBJ2-2, with 10 bases that match TRBD2. The length of the CDR3 is 14 residues. Germline-derived CDR1 and CDR2 are MNHNS and SASEGT. Trimming cost V 2 bases and J 6 bases; bases outside gene matches: 0. The CDR3 sequence: CASSELAGAGELFF. The CDR3 nucleotides read TGTGCCAGCAGTGAACTAGCGGGGGCCGGGGAGCTGTTTTTT.

The chain joins TRBV19 to TRBJ1-5; 10 nucleotides align to TRBD1. This CDR3 comprises 14 residues. V shed 3 bases, J shed 6 bases, and the junction held 2 bases outside the gene matches. From germline, CDR1 is LNHDA and CDR2 SQIVND (reference sequence). For the CDR3, the DNA is TGTGCCAGTAGTATGGACAGGGGGGGTCAGCCCCAGCATTTT. This sequence encodes CASSMDRGGQPQHF.

V usage is TRBV7-2 and J usage is TRBJ2-1; a weak D match, TRBD2 (6 bases). Trimming cost V 5 bases and J 2 bases, with 10 bases left between them. This CDR3 contains 14 residues. CDR1 is SGHTA, CDR2 FQGNSA, per germline. This CDR3 is CASSRPGAYNEQFF. The CDR3 DNA reads TGTGCCAGCAGCAGGCCGGGAGCCTACAATGAGCAGTTCTTC.

The rearrangement joins TRBV11-2 to TRBJ1-4; 8 nucleotides align to TRBD1. This CDR3 is built from 15 residues. The germline V gene encodes CDR1 SGHAT and CDR2 FQNNGV. Losses at the gene ends were 8 bases for V and 8 bases for J; bases not matched to a gene: 13. The CDR3 nucleotides read TGTGCCAGCGATACCGTGGGGACAGGCGACGAAAAACTGTTTTTT. Its protein is CASDTVGTGDEKLFF.

The chain has TRBV6-5 and TRBJ1-6, with a possible D match to TRBD1 (5 bases). Trimming shortened V by 0 bases and J by 10 bases, and 16 bases separated the two germline ends. CDR1 MNHEY and CDR2 SVGAGI come from the germline V gene. The CDR3 extends over 16 amino acids. The CDR3 nucleotides are TGTGCCAGCAGTTACTCGATAGGGGCGAGGGGATCACCCCTCCACTTT. This translates into CASSYSIGARGSPLHF.

The V call is TRBV10-3, the J call TRBJ1-4; D unclear. Germline V gives CDR1 ENHRY, CDR2 SYGVKD. V lost 2 bases and J lost 7, with 11 bases in between. The CDR3 contains 14 residues. The CDR3 loop reads CAISEGGWGEKLFF. Here the CDR3 DNA reads TGTGCCATCAGTGAGGGTGGGTGGGGTGAAAAACTGTTTTTT.

The chain carries TRBV20-1 and TRBJ2-1, with D perhaps matching TRBD1 (5 bases). Germline V gene lookup returns CDR1 DFQATT and CDR2 SNEGSKA (reference sequence). Trimming cost V 0 bases and J 10 bases, with 16 bases left between them. The CDR3 has 14 amino acids. CDR3 residues: CSARDWAGLGEQFF. The CDR3 DNA reads TGCAGTGCTAGAGATTGGGCAGGGTTGGGAGAGCAGTTCTTC.

The sample holds one count of this clonotype. The CDR3 loop is CATAHEQYF. In nucleotides, the CDR3 is TGTGCCACGGCCCACGAGCAGTACTTC. V usage is TRBV28 and J usage is TRBJ2-7; D is unclear. V was cut by 10 bases and J by 5 bases, with 6 bases left in between. Looked up from germline, CDR1 is MDHEN and CDR2 is SYDVKM. The CDR3 runs to 9 residues.

This chain uses TRBV5-1 with TRBJ1-2, with unresolved D. Germline assignment: CDR1 SGHRS and CDR2 YFSETQ. Trimming shortened V by 1 base and J by 8 bases, and 15 bases separated the two germline ends. The CDR3 is 14 residues long. CDR3 nucleotides: TGCGCCAGCAGCTTGACAGCAAAATCCTCAGGCTACACCTTC. It encodes CASSLTAKSSGYTF.

J is TRBJ1-1 and V is TRBV30; unclear D gene. The CDR3 length is 11 residues. Germline values: CDR1 GTSNPN, CDR2 SVGIG (reference sequence). Trimming removed 5 bases at V and 1 base at J, with 5 bases between. CDR3 nucleotides: TGTGCCTGGGGGCGGAACACTGAAGCTTTCTTT. As protein: CAWGRNTEAFF.

V and J are TRBV6-1 and TRBJ2-3, with D maybe TRBD2 (5 bases). The germline V and J ends were trimmed by 7 bases and 2 bases, with 10 bases remaining between them. This CDR3 contains 13 residues. Germline CDR1 is MNHNS and CDR2 is SASEGT. The CDR3 region is CASTKRTTDTQYF. The CDR3 nucleotides are TGTGCCAGCACCAAGCGGACCACAGATACGCAGTATTTT.

V usage is TRBV6-6 and J usage is TRBJ1-6, with 8 bases identical to TRBD1. V trimming: 2 bases; J trimming: 0 bases; junction bases outside the gene matches: 3. In germline, CDR1 is MNHNY, CDR2 SVGAGI (reference sequence). The CDR3 contains 17 residues. CDR3 amino acids: CASSYGTGSSYNSPLHF. The CDR3 DNA reads as TGTGCCAGCAGTTACGGGACAGGAAGCTCCTATAATTCACCCCTCCACTTT.